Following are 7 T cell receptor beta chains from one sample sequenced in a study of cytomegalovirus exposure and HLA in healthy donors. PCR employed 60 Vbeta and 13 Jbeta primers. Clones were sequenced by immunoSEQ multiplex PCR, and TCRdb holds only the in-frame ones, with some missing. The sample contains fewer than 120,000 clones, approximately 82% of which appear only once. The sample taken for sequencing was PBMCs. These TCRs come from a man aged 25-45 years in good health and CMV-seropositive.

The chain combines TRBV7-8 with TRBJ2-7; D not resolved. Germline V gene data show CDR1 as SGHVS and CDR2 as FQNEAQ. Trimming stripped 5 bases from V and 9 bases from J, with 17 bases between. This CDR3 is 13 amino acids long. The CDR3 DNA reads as TGTGCCAGCAGCCAGAACGAAAGACTCTCGCAGTACTTC. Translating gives CASSQNERLSQYF.

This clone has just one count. CDR3 protein: CASSLRGTGYYEQYF. DNA of the CDR3: TGTGCCAGCAGCCTCAGAGGGACAGGGTACTACGAGCAGTACTTC. This sequence joins TRBV7-8 and TRBJ2-7, with TRBD1 matching over 9 bases. The J segment lost 3 bases and the V segment lost 5 bases, leaving 8 bases of the junction unmatched. This CDR3 is 15 amino acids long. CDR1 and CDR2 from the germline V gene are SGHVS and FQNEAQ.

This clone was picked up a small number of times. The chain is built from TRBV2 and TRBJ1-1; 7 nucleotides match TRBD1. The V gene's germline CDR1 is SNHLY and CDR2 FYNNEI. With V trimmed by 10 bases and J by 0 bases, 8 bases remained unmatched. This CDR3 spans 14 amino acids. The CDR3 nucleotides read TGTGCCACTCCCAGGGGGGCAGTGAACACTGAAGCTTTCTTT. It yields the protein CATPRGAVNTEAFF.

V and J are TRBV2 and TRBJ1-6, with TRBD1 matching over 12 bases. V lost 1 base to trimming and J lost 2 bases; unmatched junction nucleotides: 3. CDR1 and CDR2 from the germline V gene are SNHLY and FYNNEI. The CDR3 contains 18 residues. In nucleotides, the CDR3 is TGTGCCAGCAGTGAAGTGGGGGACAGGGGGCCCTATAATTCACCCCTCCACTTT. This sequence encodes CASSEVGDRGPYNSPLHF.

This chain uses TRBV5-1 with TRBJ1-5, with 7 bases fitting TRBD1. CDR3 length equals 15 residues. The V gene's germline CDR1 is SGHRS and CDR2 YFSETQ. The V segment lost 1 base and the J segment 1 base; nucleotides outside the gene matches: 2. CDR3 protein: CASSLSGGSNQPQHF. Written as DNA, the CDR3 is TGCGCCAGCAGCTTGTCAGGGGGGAGCAATCAGCCCCAGCATTTT. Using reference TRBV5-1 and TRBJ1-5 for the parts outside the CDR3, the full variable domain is KAGVTQTPRYLIKTRGQQVTLSCSPISGHRSVSWYQQTPGQGLQFLFEYFSETQRNKGNFPGRFSGRQFSNSRSEMNVSTLELGDSALYLCASSLSGGSNQPQHFGDGTRLSIL.

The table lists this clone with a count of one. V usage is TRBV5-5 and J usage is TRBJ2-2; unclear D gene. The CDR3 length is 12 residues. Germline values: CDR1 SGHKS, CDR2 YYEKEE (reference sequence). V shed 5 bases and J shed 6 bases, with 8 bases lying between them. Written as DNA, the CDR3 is TGTGCCAGCAGACAGTCCCCCGGGGAGCTGTTTTTT. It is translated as CASRQSPGELFF.

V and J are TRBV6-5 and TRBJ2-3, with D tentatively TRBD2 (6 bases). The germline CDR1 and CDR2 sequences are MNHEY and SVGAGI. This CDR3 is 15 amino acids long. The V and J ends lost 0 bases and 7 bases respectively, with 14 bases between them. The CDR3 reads CASSYSVPGTHTQYF. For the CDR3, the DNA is TGTGCCAGCAGTTACTCGGTCCCGGGGACTCATACGCAGTATTTT.